Listed below are T cell receptor beta chains from one sample, sequenced in a study of response to subunit inactivated influenza vaccine. TCRdb re-called the RT-PCR reads with MiXCR, one entry per CDR3 protein. The table lists about 540,000 distinct CDR3 sequences, 20% to 25% of them singletons. The same data also contributed to another study, on T cells expressing NK-cell markers.

The sequences come from CD4+ T cells sorted from PBMCs, collected about 13 days after vaccination. These TCRs come from a man aged 45-60 years who received an inactivated influenza vaccine. CDR3s include the opening cysteine and the closing phenylalanine or tryptophan. A D gene is named only where the DNA matches it firmly. Clone size is stated in some rows and not others, as once, few, many or a class when expanded.

d_gene	j_gene	v_gene	abundance	CDR3aa	CDR3nt
-	TRBJ2-5	TRBV18	few	CASSPQSSVETQYF	TGTGCCAGCTCACCTCAGTCATCGGTGGAGACCCAGTACTTC
TRBD1	TRBJ2-4	TRBV15	many	CATSRGDRPEDIQYF	TGTGCCACCAGCAGAGGGGACAGACCCGAAGACATTCAGTACTTC
-	TRBJ2-4	TRBV28	few	CASSLSGQRKNIQYF	TGTGCCAGCAGTTTATCCGGTCAACGGAAAAACATTCAGTACTTC
TRBD2	TRBJ2-7	TRBV27	many	CASSPGLAALYEQYF	TGTGCCAGCAGTCCGGGACTAGCGGCCCTATACGAGCAGTACTTC
TRBD1	TRBJ2-7	TRBV27	-	CASSSFRDRPDEQYF	TGTGCCAGCAGTTCGTTTCGGGACAGGCCCGACGAGCAGTACTTC
-	TRBJ2-1	TRBV27	-	CASSTVNNEQFF	TGTGCCAGCAGTACCGTAAACAATGAGCAGTTCTTC
-	TRBJ2-5	TRBV6-1	few	CASSRPEDRGETQYF	TGTGCCAGCAGCCGCCCCGAGGATCGGGGAGAGACCCAGTACTTC
-	TRBJ1-5	TRBV10-3	-	CAISVGGNQPQHF	TGTGCCATCAGTGTTGGGGGCAATCAGCCCCAGCATTTT
-	TRBJ2-5	TRBV29-1	once	CSGVAFTPETQYF	TGCAGTGGGGTGGCGTTTACCCCAGAGACCCAGTACTTC
-	TRBJ1-5	TRBV19	-	CASSSGLSQPQHF	TGTGCCAGTAGTTCTGGGCTCAGCCAGCCCCAGCATTTT
TRBD1	TRBJ2-5	TRBV6-1	-	CASKFREGTGTETQYF	TGTGCCAGCAAATTTAGGGAAGGGACAGGGACAGAGACCCAATACTTC
TRBD1	TRBJ2-7	TRBV13	few	CASTLTGGAYEQYF	TGTGCCAGCACATTGACAGGGGGAGCCTACGAGCAGTACTTC
-	TRBJ2-1	TRBV7-2	few	CASSLDIGEQFF	TGTGCCAGCAGCTTAGACATTGGTGAGCAGTTCTTC
TRBD2	TRBJ2-1	TRBV6-2/TRBV6-3	few	CASKTLAGVPYNEQFF	TGTGCCAGCAAAACCCTCGCGGGAGTTCCCTACAATGAGCAGTTCTTC
TRBD2	TRBJ2-1	TRBV6-1	-	CASSHPAGNNEQFF	TGTGCCAGCAGTCATCCAGCGGGAAACAATGAGCAGTTCTTC
-	TRBJ2-7	TRBV11-2	few	CASSLVWRQEFSYEQYF	TGTGCCAGCAGCTTAGTCTGGCGGCAGGAATTCTCCTACGAGCAGTACTTC
-	TRBJ2-1	TRBV7-2	-	CASRSGTARLNEQFF	TGTGCCAGCAGGAGCGGGACAGCACGCCTTAATGAGCAGTTCTTC
TRBD1	TRBJ2-1	TRBV24-1	few	CATSDLSGTGVPNEQFF	TGTGCCACCAGTGACCTCTCCGGGACAGGCGTACCCAATGAGCAGTTCTTC
-	TRBJ1-3	TRBV10-3	-	CAISESLFNTIYF	TGTGCCATCAGTGAGTCACTTTTTAACACCATATATTTT
-	TRBJ2-3	TRBV20-1	-	CSAKKADSTDTQYF	TGCAGTGCTAAAAAGGCAGATAGCACAGATACGCAGTATTTT
TRBD2	TRBJ2-1	TRBV3-1	many	CASSQFVLAVFDEQFF	TGTGCCAGCAGCCAATTTGTACTAGCGGTTTTTGATGAGCAGTTCTTC
-	TRBJ2-1	TRBV5-5	few	CASSFNSGYEQFF	TGTGCCAGCAGCTTCAACAGTGGTTATGAGCAGTTCTTC
-	TRBJ1-6	TRBV30	-	CAWSAGINSPLHF	TGTGCCTGGAGTGCCGGGATCAATTCACCCCTCCACTTT
TRBD1	TRBJ1-2	TRBV29-1	few	CSVGDRGHNTF	TGCAGCGTTGGGGACAGGGGGCACAACACCTTC
-	TRBJ2-3	TRBV20-1	-	CSASRDSTDTQYF	TGCAGTGCTAGTCGGGACAGCACAGATACGCAGTATTTT
-	TRBJ2-7	TRBV5-1	-	CASSLDGMKPYEQYF	TGCGCCAGCAGCTTGGACGGAATGAAACCCTACGAGCAGTACTTC
-	TRBJ2-1	TRBV5-1	few	CASSLEQGGLNEQFF	TGCGCCAGCAGCTTGGAACAGGGTGGATTGAATGAGCAGTTCTTC
TRBD2	TRBJ2-1	TRBV14	-	CASSRERDPYNEQFF	TGTGCCAGCAGCCGAGAGCGGGACCCCTACAATGAGCAGTTCTTC
-	TRBJ2-7	TRBV27	few	CASSAGLPSNEQYF	TGTGCCAGCAGTGCGGGACTTCCATCCAACGAGCAGTACTTC
TRBD1	TRBJ1-6	TRBV20-1	-	CSALQGAGSSPLHF	TGCAGTGCGTTACAGGGGGCAGGGAGTTCACCCCTCCACTTT
TRBD1	TRBJ1-1	TRBV5-6	few	CASRTPRQGADTEAFF	TGTGCCAGCAGAACGCCTAGACAGGGGGCGGACACTGAAGCTTTCTTT
TRBD2	TRBJ2-1	TRBV20-1	once	CSARDQAGGLNEQFF	TGCAGTGCTAGAGATCAAGCGGGAGGTCTCAATGAGCAGTTCTTC
TRBD1	TRBJ2-3	TRBV7-6	-	CASSLAGQGSQYF	TGTGCCAGCAGCTTAGCGGGACAGGGGTCGCAGTATTTT
TRBD2	TRBJ2-2	TRBV15	few	CATSRERGLGPTGELFF	TGTGCCACCAGCAGAGAGCGCGGACTAGGTCCCACCGGGGAGCTGTTTTTT
-	TRBJ2-7	TRBV19	-	CASSEPGRSLKQYF	TGTGCCAGTAGTGAACCGGGACGGAGTTTAAAGCAGTACTTC
-	TRBJ1-1	TRBV6-2/TRBV6-3	-	CASSYRAFNTEAFF	TGTGCCAGCAGTTACAGAGCTTTTAACACTGAAGCTTTCTTT